This is a list of T cell receptor beta chains from one sample in a study of cytomegalovirus exposure and HLA in healthy donors. Data came from immunoSEQ multiplex PCR; TCRdb stores just in-frame clones and leaves some out. The table has roughly 180,000 clones, about four fifths seen once. The specimen was PBMCs. These receptors all stem from a girl aged 5-17 years in good health and CMV-seropositive. Each CDR3 is given with its conserved first and last residue. D genes are given only for firm matches. Expanded clones get a size class; other rows say once, few or many, or leave the size out.

abundance	v_gene	d_gene	j_gene	CDR3aa	CDR3nt
NA	TRBV7-2	TRBD1	TRBJ1-2	CASSKGQPGGYTF	TGTGCCAGCAGCAAGGGACAGCCAGGGGGCTACACCTTC
NA	TRBV5-4	NA	TRBJ1-6	CASSLGGGSYNSPLHF	TGTGCCAGCAGCTTGGGAGGGGGCTCCTATAATTCACCCCTCCACTTT
NA	TRBV7-2	NA	TRBJ2-2	CASTLESTSRTGELFF	TGTGCCAGCACGCTTGAAAGTACTAGCAGGACCGGGGAGCTGTTTTTT
NA	TRBV29-1	NA	TRBJ1-2	CSVEAANYGYTF	TGCAGCGTTGAGGCGGCAAACTATGGCTACACCTTC
NA	TRBV19	NA	TRBJ1-2	CASLDRLFYGYTF	TGTGCCAGTCTAGACAGACTCTTCTATGGCTACACCTTC
NA	TRBV7-6	NA	TRBJ2-5	CASRSGVGETQYF	TGTGCCAGCCGCTCAGGGGTAGGGGAGACCCAGTACTTC
NA	TRBV4-3	NA	TRBJ2-3	CASSQNPGVDTQYF	TGCGCCAGCAGCCAAAACCCAGGGGTAGATACGCAGTATTTT
NA	TRBV10-3	NA	TRBJ2-6	CAITNDRLVSGANVLTF	TGTGCCATCACTAACGACAGGCTAGTCTCTGGGGCCAACGTCCTGACTTTC
NA	TRBV25-1	TRBD1	TRBJ2-1	CASSERDRVDNEQFF	TGTGCCAGCAGTGAACGGGACAGGGTGGACAATGAGCAGTTCTTC
NA	TRBV5-1	TRBD2	TRBJ2-3	CASSLPSGGAEDTQYF	TGCGCCAGCAGCTTGCCTAGCGGGGGGGCTGAAGATACGCAGTATTTT
NA	TRBV12-5	TRBD1	TRBJ2-1	CASGGQGANNEQFF	TGTGCTAGTGGGGGACAGGGGGCTAACAATGAGCAGTTCTTC
NA	TRBV10-3	NA	TRBJ2-3	CAISETPGNTDTQYF	TGTGCCATCAGTGAAACCCCGGGAAACACAGATACGCAGTATTTT
NA	TRBV12-5	NA	TRBJ2-2	CASGLFSLNTGELFF	TGTGCTAGTGGTTTGTTCTCCCTAAACACCGGGGAGCTGTTTTTT
NA	TRBV6-5	NA	TRBJ2-3	CASSYGGAGTDTQYF	TGTGCCAGCAGTTACGGGGGGGCTGGTACAGATACGCAGTATTTT
NA	TRBV4-2	TRBD2	TRBJ2-7	CASSIPGTSGERIIGEQYF	TGTGCCAGCAGCATCCCCGGGACTAGCGGGGAACGGATCATCGGCGAGCAGTACTTC
NA	TRBV2	TRBD1	TRBJ1-5	CASSEEQGQIQPQHF	TGTGCCAGCAGTGAAGAACAGGGACAGATTCAGCCCCAGCATTTT
NA	TRBV7-2	TRBD2	TRBJ2-1	CASSLSGGGSYNEQFF	TGTGCCAGCAGCTTATCAGGCGGGGGGTCCTACAATGAGCAGTTCTTC
few	TRBV11-2	NA	TRBJ1-1	CASSLVQETEAFF	TGTGCCAGCAGCTTAGTACAGGAGACTGAAGCTTTCTTT
NA	TRBV19	NA	TRBJ2-3	CASSILSGVTDTQYF	TGTGCCAGTAGTATCCTTAGCGGAGTCACAGATACGCAGTATTTT
NA	TRBV5-1	TRBD1	TRBJ2-1	CASSLAGQGVDEQFF	TGCGCCAGCAGCTTGGCCGGACAGGGGGTCGATGAGCAGTTCTTC
NA	TRBV5-8	NA	TRBJ1-4	CASSAGGWGRDEKLFF	TGTGCCAGCAGCGCGGGAGGTTGGGGGCGCGATGAAAAACTGTTTTTT
NA	TRBV27	TRBD2	TRBJ2-3	CASSGTSDYTQYF	TGTGCCAGCTCCGGGACTAGCGATTATACGCAGTATTTT
few	TRBV15	TRBD1	TRBJ1-2	CATSSRQGAHNYGYTF	TGTGCCACCAGCTCCCGACAGGGGGCTCATAATTATGGCTACACCTTC
NA	TRBV2	TRBD1	TRBJ1-3	CASSPRTGKIHSGNTIYF	TGTGCCAGCAGTCCCCGGACAGGAAAAATACACTCTGGAAACACCATATATTTT
NA	TRBV7-2	TRBD1	TRBJ2-7	CASSLGQGVRYEQYF	TGTGCCAGCAGCTTGGGACAGGGGGTCCGGTACGAGCAGTACTTC
NA	TRBV11-3	NA	TRBJ2-7	CASSLDASSGSYEQYF	TGTGCCAGCAGCTTAGACGCTTCAAGCGGGTCCTACGAGCAGTACTTC
NA	TRBV11-2	TRBD1	TRBJ1-5	CASSFTGVSNQPQHF	TGTGCCAGCAGCTTTACAGGGGTGAGCAATCAGCCCCAGCATTTT
NA	TRBV5-6	TRBD2	TRBJ2-7	CASSSHGGDYRPYEQYF	TGTGCCAGCAGCTCCCACGGCGGGGACTATCGTCCCTACGAGCAGTACTTC
few	TRBV7-9	NA	TRBJ1-2	CASSLVQTVAHYGYTF	TGTGCCAGCAGCTTAGTCCAGACAGTAGCACACTATGGCTACACCTTC
NA	TRBV12-5	NA	TRBJ1-6	CASGFPPHRAPASYNSPLHF	TGTGCTAGTGGTTTCCCCCCCCACAGGGCCCCCGCCTCCTATAATTCACCCCTCCACTTT
NA	TRBV7-9	TRBD1	TRBJ1-3	CASSSNLQGAGNTIYF	TGTGCCAGCAGCTCCAACCTACAGGGGGCAGGAAACACCATATATTTT
NA	TRBV7-9	TRBD2	TRBJ2-2	CASSPRGGDGTGELFF	TGTGCCAGCAGCCCCCGCGGGGGGGACGGCACCGGGGAGCTGTTTTTT
NA	TRBV7-8	NA	TRBJ2-7	CASSRNYEQYF	TGTGCCAGCAGCCGTAACTACGAGCAGTACTTC
NA	TRBV5-8	TRBD2	TRBJ2-5	CASSSGLAGETQYF	TGTGCCAGCAGCTCGGGACTAGCGGGAGAGACCCAGTACTTC
NA	TRBV11-3	NA	TRBJ1-6	CASSLEEFSPLHF	TGTGCCAGCAGCTTAGAAGAGTTTTCACCCCTCCACTTT
NA	TRBV27	NA	TRBJ2-5	CASRTLGGGETQYF	TGTGCCAGCAGGACTTTGGGAGGGGGAGAGACCCAGTACTTC
once	TRBV6-6	NA	TRBJ2-5	CASTQGFTRETQYF	TGTGCCAGCACACAGGGCTTCACCCGGGAGACCCAGTACTTC
NA	TRBV10-3	NA	TRBJ1-3	CAISESSAGNTIYF	TGTGCCATCAGTGAGTCTAGTGCTGGAAACACCATATATTTT
NA	TRBV11-2	TRBD2	TRBJ2-7	CASSILSGGTYEQYF	TGTGCCAGCAGCATACTCTCGGGGGGTACCTACGAGCAGTACTTC
few	TRBV7-2	NA	TRBJ1-2	CASSFYQGTNYGYTF	TGTGCCAGCAGCTTCTACCAGGGTACCAACTATGGCTACACCTTC
few	TRBV19	TRBD2	TRBJ2-1	CATGAGGSYNEQFF	TGTGCCACAGGAGCGGGGGGCTCCTACAATGAGCAGTTCTTC
NA	TRBV29-1	TRBD1	TRBJ1-2	CSVGDGQGGYTF	TGCAGCGTTGGCGACGGACAGGGGGGCTACACCTTC
NA	TRBV2	TRBD2	TRBJ2-1	CASRRDSGVLSEQFF	TGTGCCAGCAGGCGGGATAGCGGGGTTTTAAGTGAGCAGTTCTTC
NA	TRBV7-2	NA	TRBJ2-3	CASSSPGSTDTQYF	TGTGCCAGCAGCTCCCCGGGGAGCACAGATACGCAGTATTTT
NA	TRBV7-2	TRBD1	TRBJ1-4	CASSLTPFRGLATNEKLFF	TGTGCCAGCAGCCTTACGCCGTTCAGGGGGTTAGCAACTAATGAAAAACTGTTTTTT
NA	TRBV5-8	TRBD2	TRBJ2-5	CASSLGTSQETQYF	TGTGCCAGCAGCTTGGGGACTAGCCAAGAGACCCAGTACTTC
NA	TRBV6-1	NA	TRBJ2-5	CASRATRGGETQYF	TGTGCCAGCAGAGCAACAAGGGGTGGTGAGACCCAGTACTTC
NA	TRBV9	NA	TRBJ2-7	CASSVAERPYEQYF	TGTGCCAGCAGCGTAGCCGAGCGGCCCTACGAGCAGTACTTC
NA	TRBV4-2	TRBD2	TRBJ2-7	CASSQGTSGEYEQYF	TGTGCCAGCAGCCAAGGGACTAGCGGGGAATACGAGCAGTACTTC